This TCR beta chain emerged from a study of blood T cell repertoires in COVID-19. The assay was immunoSEQ multiplex PCR, and TCRdb's table has in-frame clones only and misses some. The data contain approximately 300,000 clones, about 90% of them singletons. Seattle researchers signed up patients amid active infection and tracked them longitudinally. Germline values: CDR1 MDHEN, CDR2 SYDVKM. This CDR3 is built from 13 residues. Trimming stripped 7 bases from V and 3 bases from J, with 12 bases between. The specimen sequenced was peripheral blood. The receptor was derived from a woman aged 40-49 years with COVID-19, enrolled during active disease. The rearrangement uses TRBV28 and TRBJ1-1; D is perhaps TRBD1 (6 bases). The CDR3 DNA reads as TGTGCCAGCAACCCCCCAGGGGACACTGAAGCTTTCTTT. It translates to CASNPPGDTEAFF.